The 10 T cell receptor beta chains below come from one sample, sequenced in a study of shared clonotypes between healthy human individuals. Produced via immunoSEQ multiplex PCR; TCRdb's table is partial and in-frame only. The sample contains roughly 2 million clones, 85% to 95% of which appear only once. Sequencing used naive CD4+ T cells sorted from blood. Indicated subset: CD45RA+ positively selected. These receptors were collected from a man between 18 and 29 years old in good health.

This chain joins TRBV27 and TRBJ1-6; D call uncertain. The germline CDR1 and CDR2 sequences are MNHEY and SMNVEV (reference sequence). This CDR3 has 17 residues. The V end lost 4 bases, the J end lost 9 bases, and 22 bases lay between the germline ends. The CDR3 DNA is TGTGCCAGCAGTTCCTATTTTCAGAGGAAGGAGGCTTCACCCCTCCACTTT. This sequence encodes CASSSYFQRKEASPLHF.

DNA for the CDR3: TGTGCCAGTACCGAAGGGACGCTCGGCACAGATACGCAGTATTTT. It codes for CASTEGTLGTDTQYF. This chain links TRBV19 with TRBJ2-3; D is perhaps TRBD1 or TRBD2 (5 bases each). V lost 7 bases to trimming and J lost 1 base, with 15 bases between them. The germline V gene encodes CDR1 LNHDA and CDR2 SQIVND (reference sequence). The CDR3 extends over 15 amino acids.

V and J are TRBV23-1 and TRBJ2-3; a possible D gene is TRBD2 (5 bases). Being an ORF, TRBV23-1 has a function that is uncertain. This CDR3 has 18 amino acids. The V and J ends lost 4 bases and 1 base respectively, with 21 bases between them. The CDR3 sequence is CASSPPWESRSGTDTQYF. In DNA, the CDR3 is TGCGCCAGCAGTCCCCCATGGGAGAGTAGGTCGGGCACAGATACGCAGTATTTT.

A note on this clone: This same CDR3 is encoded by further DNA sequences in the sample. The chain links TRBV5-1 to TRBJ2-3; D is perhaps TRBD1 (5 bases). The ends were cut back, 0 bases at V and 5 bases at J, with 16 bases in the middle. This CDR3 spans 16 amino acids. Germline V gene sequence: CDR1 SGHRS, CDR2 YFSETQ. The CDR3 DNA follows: TGCGCCAGCAGCTTGGAGGGGTACCTGCGAGGAGATACGCAGTATTTT. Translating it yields CASSLEGYLRGDTQYF.

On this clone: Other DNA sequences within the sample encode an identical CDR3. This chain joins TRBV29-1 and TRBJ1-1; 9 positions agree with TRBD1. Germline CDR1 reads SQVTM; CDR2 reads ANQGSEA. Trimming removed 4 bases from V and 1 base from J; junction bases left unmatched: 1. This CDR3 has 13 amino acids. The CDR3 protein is CSVGGQGNTEAFF. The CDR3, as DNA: TGCAGCGTTGGGGGACAGGGGAACACTGAAGCTTTCTTT. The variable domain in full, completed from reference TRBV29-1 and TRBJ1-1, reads SAVISQKPSRDICQRGTSLTIQCQVDSQVTMMFWYRQQPGQSLTLIATANQGSEATYESGFVIDKFPISRPNLTFSTLTVSNMSPEDSSIYLCSVGGQGNTEAFFGQGTRLTVV.

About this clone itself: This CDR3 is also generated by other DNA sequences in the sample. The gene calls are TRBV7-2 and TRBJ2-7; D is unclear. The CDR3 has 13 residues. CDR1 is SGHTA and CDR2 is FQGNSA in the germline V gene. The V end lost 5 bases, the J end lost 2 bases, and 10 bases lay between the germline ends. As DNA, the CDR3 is TGTGCCAGCAGCCCAGGACCGGCCTACGAGCAGTACTTC. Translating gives CASSPGPAYEQYF.

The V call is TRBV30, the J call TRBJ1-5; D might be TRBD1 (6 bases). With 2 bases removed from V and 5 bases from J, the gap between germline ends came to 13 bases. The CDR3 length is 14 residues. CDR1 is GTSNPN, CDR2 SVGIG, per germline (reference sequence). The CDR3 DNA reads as TGTGCCTGGAGTCCTACAGGGATGCATCAGCCCCAGCATTTT. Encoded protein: CAWSPTGMHQPQHF.

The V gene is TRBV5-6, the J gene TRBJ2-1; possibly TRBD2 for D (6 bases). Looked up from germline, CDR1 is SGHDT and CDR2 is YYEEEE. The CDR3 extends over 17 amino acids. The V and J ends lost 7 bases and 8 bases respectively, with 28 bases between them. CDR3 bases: TGTGCCAGCGCCCTCTTTTCGGGACTCTTCTCATGGGATGAGCAGTTCTTC. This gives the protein CASALFSGLFSWDEQFF.

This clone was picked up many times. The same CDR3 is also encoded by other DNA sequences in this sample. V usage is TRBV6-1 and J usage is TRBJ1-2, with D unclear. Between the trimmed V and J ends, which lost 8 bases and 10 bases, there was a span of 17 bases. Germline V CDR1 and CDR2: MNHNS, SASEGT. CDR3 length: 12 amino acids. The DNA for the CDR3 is TGTGCCAGCCTTCTCGACCCGGGTACCTACACCTTC. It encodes CASLLDPGTYTF.

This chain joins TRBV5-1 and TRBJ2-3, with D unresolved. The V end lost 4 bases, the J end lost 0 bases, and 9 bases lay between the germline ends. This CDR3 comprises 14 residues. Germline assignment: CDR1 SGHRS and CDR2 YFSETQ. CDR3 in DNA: TGCGCCAGCAGCCAGACACCTAGCACAGATACGCAGTATTTT. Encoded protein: CASSQTPSTDTQYF.